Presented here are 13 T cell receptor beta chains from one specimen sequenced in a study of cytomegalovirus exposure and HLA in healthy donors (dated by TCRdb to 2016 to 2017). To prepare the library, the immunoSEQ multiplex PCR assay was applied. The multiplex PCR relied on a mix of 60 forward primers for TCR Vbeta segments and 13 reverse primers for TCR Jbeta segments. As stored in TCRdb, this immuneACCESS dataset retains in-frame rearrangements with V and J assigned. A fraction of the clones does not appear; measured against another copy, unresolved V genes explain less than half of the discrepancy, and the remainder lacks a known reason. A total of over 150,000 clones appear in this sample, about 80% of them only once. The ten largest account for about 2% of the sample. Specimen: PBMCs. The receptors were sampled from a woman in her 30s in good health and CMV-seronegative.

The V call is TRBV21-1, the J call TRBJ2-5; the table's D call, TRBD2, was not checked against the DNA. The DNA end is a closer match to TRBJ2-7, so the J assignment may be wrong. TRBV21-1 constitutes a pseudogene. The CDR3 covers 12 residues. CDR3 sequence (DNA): TGTGCCAGCAGCAAAGATAAGAACGAGCAGTACTTC. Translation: CASSKDKNEQYF.

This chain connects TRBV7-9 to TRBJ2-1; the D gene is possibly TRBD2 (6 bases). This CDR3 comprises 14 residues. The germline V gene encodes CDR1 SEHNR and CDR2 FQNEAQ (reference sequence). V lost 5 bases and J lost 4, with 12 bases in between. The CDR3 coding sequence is TGTGCCAGCAGCCCAGCGGGCAGGTACAATGAGCAGTTCTTC. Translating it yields CASSPAGRYNEQFF. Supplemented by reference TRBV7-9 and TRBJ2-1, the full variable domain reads DTGVSQNPRHKITKRGQNVTFRCDPISEHNRLYWYRQTLGQGPEFLTYFQNEAQLEKSRLLSDRFSAERPKGSFSTLEIQRTEQGDSAMYLCASSPAGRYNEQFFGPGTRLTVL.

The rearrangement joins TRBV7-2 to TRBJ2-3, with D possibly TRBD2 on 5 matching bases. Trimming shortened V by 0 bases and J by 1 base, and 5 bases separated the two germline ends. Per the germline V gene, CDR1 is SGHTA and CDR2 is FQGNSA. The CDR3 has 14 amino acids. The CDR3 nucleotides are TGTGCCAGCAGCTTAGCTAGCGGCACAGATACGCAGTATTTT. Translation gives CASSLASGTDTQYF.

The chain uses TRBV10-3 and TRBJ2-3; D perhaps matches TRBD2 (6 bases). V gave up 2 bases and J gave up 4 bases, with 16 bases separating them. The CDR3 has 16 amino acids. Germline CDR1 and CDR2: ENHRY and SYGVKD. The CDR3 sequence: CAISEGMRGPPDTQYF. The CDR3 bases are TGTGCCATCAGTGAGGGAATGCGGGGACCGCCAGATACGCAGTATTTT.

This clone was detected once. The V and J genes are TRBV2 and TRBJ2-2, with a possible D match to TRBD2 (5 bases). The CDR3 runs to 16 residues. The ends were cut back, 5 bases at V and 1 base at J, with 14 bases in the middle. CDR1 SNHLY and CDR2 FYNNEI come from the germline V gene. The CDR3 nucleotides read TGTGCCAGCAGTTCCACGTCTAGCAAGAACACCGGGGAGCTGTTTTTT. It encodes CASSSTSSKNTGELFF. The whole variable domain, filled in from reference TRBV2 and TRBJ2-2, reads EPEVTQTPSHQVTQMGQEVILRCVPISNHLYFYWYRQILGQKVEFLVSFYNNEISEKSEIFDDQFSVERPDGSNFTLKIRSTKLEDSAMYFCASSSTSSKNTGELFFGEGSRLTVL.

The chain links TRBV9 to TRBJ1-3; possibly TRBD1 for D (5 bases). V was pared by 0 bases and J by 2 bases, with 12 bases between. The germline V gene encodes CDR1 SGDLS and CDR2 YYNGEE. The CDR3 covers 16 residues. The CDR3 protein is CASSVGVGGAGNTIYF. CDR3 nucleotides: TGTGCCAGCAGCGTAGGGGTGGGGGGGGCTGGAAACACCATATATTTT.

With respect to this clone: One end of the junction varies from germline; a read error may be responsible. Written as DNA, the CDR3 is TGTGCCTGTTATTCCAGGGGGCAAGAGACCCTGTACTTC. It translates to CACYSRGQETLYF. The J gene is TRBJ2-5, the V gene TRBV30; 8 bases fit TRBD1. CDR1 and CDR2 (germline): GTSNPN, SVGIG (reference sequence). This CDR3 has 13 residues.

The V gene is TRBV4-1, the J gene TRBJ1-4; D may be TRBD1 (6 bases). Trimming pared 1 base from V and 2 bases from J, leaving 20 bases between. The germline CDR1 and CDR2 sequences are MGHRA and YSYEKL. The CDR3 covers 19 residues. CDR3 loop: CASSQAGTGLLRTNEKLFF. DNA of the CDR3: TGCGCCAGCAGCCAAGCTGGCACAGGGCTACTCAGGACTAATGAAAAACTGTTTTTT.

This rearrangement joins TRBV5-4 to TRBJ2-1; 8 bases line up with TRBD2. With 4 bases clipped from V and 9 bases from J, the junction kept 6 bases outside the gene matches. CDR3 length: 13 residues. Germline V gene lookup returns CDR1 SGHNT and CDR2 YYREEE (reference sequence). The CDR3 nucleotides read TGTGCCAGCAGCGTCGGGGGGGGAGGTGAGCAGTTCTTC. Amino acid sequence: CASSVGGGGEQFF.

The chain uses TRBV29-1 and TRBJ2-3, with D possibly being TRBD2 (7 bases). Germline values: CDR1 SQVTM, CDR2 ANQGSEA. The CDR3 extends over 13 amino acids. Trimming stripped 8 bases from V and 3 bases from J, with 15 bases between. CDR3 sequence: CSLVGGATDTQYF. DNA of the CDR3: TGCAGCCTAGTGGGGGGGGCGACAGATACGCAGTATTTT.

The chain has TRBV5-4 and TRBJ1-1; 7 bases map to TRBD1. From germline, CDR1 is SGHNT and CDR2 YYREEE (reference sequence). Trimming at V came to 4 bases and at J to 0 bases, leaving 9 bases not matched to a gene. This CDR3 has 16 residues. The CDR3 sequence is CASSRGQAPMNTEAFF. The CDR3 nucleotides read TGTGCCAGCAGCCGTGGACAGGCGCCGATGAACACTGAAGCTTTCTTT. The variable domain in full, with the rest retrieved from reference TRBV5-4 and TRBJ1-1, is ETGVTQSPTHLIKTRGQQVTLRCSSQSGHNTVSWYQQALGQGPQFIFQYYREEENGRGNFPPRFSGLQFPNYSSELNVNALELDDSALYLCASSRGQAPMNTEAFFGQGTRLTVV.

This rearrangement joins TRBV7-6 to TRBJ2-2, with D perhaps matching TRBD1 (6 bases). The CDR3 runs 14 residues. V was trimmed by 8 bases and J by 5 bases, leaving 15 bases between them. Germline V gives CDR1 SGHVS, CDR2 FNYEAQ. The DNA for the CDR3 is TGTGCCAGCTCGGACAGAGACCCTACCGGGGAGCTGTTTTTT. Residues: CASSDRDPTGELFF. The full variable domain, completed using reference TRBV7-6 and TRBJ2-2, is GAGVSQSPRYKVTKRGQDVALRCDPISGHVSLYWYRQALGQGPEFLTYFNYEAQQDKSGLPNDRFSAERPEGSISTLTIQRTEQRDSAMYRCASSDRDPTGELFFGEGSRLTVL.

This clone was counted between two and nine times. CDR3 loop: CASSKGRGDRSNYSNQPQHF. DNA of the CDR3: TGTGCCAGCAGCAAAGGTCGTGGGGACAGGAGTAACTATAGCAATCAGCCCCAGCATTTT. The chain links TRBV21-1 to TRBJ1-5; the table gives TRBD1 as D, unverified against the DNA. TRBV21-1 is annotated as a pseudogene. This CDR3 has 20 amino acids.